This T cell receptor beta chain was identified in a study of blood T cell repertoires in COVID-19. Here immunoSEQ multiplex PCR was the method, and the copy in TCRdb shows in-frame clones only, minus some. The sample consists of some 150,000 clones, about four fifths of them appearing once. The CDR3 is 13 amino acids. V lost 9 bases, J lost 4 bases, and 6 bases stayed unmatched. Germline assignment: CDR1 LNHDA and CDR2 SQIVND (reference sequence). The sample consisted of peripheral blood. The J gene is TRBJ1-2, the V gene TRBV19; 9 positions agree with TRBD1. The clonotype originates from a human donor in a cohort sampled during active COVID-19. CDR3 sequence (DNA): TGTGCCAGCAGTGGACAGGGGAGCTATGGCTACACCTTC. The encoded protein is CASSGQGSYGYTF.